This entry is about one T cell receptor (beta chain). The antigen remains undetermined. TCRdb's table, derived via immunoSEQ multiplex PCR, lists solely in-frame clones and lacks some. The repertoire includes roughly 2.6 million clones, more than 90% of them detected once, and 0.13% to 0.15% sits in the top ten. The sample belongs to a study of shared clonotypes between healthy human individuals. Study results and caveats: Read depth was anticipated to influence clonotype sharing among donors.

The receptor's source is a man aged 18-30 years in good health. Source material: naive CD4+ T cells sorted from blood. Indicated subset: CD45RA+ positively selected.

The CDR3 DNA reads TGCGCCAGCAGCTCCCAAGACAGAAACTATGGCTACACCTTC. Translation gives CASSSQDRNYGYTF. V and J are TRBV4-1 and TRBJ1-2; possibly TRBD1 for D (5 bases). This CDR3 has 14 residues. With 5 bases removed from V and 2 bases from J, the gap between germline ends came to 12 bases. Germline-derived CDR1 and CDR2 are MGHRA and YSYEKL.